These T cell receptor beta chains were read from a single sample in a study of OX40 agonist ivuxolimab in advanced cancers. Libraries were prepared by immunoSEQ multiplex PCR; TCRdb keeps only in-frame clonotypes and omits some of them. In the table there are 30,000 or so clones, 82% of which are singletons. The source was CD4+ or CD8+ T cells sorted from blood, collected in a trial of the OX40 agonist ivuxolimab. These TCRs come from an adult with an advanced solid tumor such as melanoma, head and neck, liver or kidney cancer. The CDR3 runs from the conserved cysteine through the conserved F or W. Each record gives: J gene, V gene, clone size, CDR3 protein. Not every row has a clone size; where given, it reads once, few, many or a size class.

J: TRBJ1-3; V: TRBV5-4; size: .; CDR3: CASSLGGNTGNTIYF
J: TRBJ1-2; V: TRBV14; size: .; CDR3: CASSQELANYGYTF
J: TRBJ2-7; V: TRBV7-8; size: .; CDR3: CASSLANSKVYEQYF
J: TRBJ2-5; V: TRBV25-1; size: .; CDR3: CASSVQALQETQYF
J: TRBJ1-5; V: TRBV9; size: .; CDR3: CASSVLHNQPQHF
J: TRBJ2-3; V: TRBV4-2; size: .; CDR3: CASSQGQGALDTQYF
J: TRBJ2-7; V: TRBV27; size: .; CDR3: CASRPGQTSYEQYF
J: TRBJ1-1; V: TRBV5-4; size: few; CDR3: CASSLTGNTEAFF
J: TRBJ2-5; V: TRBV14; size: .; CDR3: CASSQGLGETQYF
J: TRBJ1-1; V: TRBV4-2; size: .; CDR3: CASSQDRDTEAFF
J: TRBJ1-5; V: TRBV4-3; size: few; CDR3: CASSQERGRVQPQHF
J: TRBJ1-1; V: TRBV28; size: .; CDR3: CASSTPDSMNTEAFF
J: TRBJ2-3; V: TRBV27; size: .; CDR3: CASSFSKLISHTDTQYF
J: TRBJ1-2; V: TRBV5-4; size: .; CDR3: CASSLSRGNYRHGYTF
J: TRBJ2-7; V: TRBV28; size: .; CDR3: CASEGQGTAVEQYF
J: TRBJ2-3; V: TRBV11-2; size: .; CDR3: CASGGIHHTDTQYF
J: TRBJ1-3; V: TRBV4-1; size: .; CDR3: CASSQENGAGFGNTIYF
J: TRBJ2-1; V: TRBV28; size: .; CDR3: CASSFWGGSSYNEQFF
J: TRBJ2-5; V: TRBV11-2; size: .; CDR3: CASSPQETQYF
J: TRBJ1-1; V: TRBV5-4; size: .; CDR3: CASSPGGLTEAFF
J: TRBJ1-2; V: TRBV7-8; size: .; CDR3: CASSYQTGSYGYTF
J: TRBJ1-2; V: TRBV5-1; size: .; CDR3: CASSLEGTGNYGYTF
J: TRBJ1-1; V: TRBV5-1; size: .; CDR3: CASSLQGGNTEAFF
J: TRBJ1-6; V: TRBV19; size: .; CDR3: CASSMGQPNSPLHF
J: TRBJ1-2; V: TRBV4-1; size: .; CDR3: CASSQGTGTSYGYTF
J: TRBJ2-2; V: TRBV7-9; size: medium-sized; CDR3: CASSPRIFLDTGELFF
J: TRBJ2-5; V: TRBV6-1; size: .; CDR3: CASSEAEAGGPSKETQYF